This T cell receptor (beta chain) was profiled in a study of blood T cells in healthy people across ages. Germline CDR1 is SQVTM and CDR2 is ANQGSEA. V was shortened by 1 base and J by 5 bases, with 12 bases between the two germline ends. CDR3 size: 14 residues. Through a sample-barcoded 5' primer and a J-beta primer mix, a second PCR was run for roughly 7 to 12 cycles. Each CDR3 protein is one row after TCRdb ran MiXCR on the 5' RACE reads. The sample carries about 640,000 distinct CDR3 sequences, around three fifths recorded once. The TCR originated in a man aged 55-75 years in good health. What was sequenced was blood. The chain recombines TRBV29-1 with TRBJ2-4; D perhaps matches TRBD1 (5 bases). The CDR3 DNA is TGCAGCGTTGAAGGGCAGGGAAGCCAAAACATTCAGTACTTC. Residues: CSVEGQGSQNIQYF.